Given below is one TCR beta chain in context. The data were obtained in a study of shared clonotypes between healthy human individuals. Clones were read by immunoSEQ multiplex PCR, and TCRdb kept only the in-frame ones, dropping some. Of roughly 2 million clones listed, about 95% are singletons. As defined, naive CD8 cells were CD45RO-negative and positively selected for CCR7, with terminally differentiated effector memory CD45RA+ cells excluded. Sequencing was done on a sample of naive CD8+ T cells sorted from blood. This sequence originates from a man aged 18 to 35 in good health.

In nucleotides, the CDR3 is TGTGCCAGCAGTTATGTCGGGATCGGGGAGCTGTTTTTT. Translated, it gives CASSYVGIGELFF. This chain joins TRBV6-5 and TRBJ2-2, with D possibly TRBD2 on 5 matching bases. Per germline, CDR1 MNHEY and CDR2 SVGAGI. The CDR3 loop spans 13 amino acids. The V end lost 3 bases, the J end lost 7 bases, and 9 bases lay between the germline ends.